This T cell receptor beta chain is from a study of T cell clones after liver transplantation. Findings of the study overall: Graft donor-reactive T cells possibly entered the graft instead of undergoing deletion.

To note about this clone: Its target is not known.

This table comes from immunoSEQ multiplex PCR, and its TCRdb copy is limited to in-frame clones, with some not included. The sample holds around 70,000 clones, 80% to 95% seen once. The V end lost 5 bases, the J end lost 2 bases, and 17 bases lay between the germline ends. Germline CDR1 reads MDHEN; CDR2 reads SYDVKM. CDR3 size: 16 residues. The chain is built from TRBV28 and TRBJ2-3, with TRBD1 as a possible D gene (7 bases). This TCR was recovered from a human patient who received a liver transplant. The graft donor may be the source of some T cells. Sample: CD4+ T cells from blood, taken about 27 months after liver transplant. The CDR3: CASSPSGGTYTDTQYF. CDR3 coding DNA: TGTGCCAGCAGTCCGTCAGGGGGGACATACACAGATACGCAGTATTTT. Together with reference TRBV28 and TRBJ2-3, the CDR3 gives the full variable domain: DVKVTQSSRYLVKRTGEKVFLECVQDMDHENMFWYRQDPGLGLRLIYFSYDVKMKEKGDIPEGYSVSREKKERFSLILESASTNQTSMYLCASSPSGGTYTDTQYFGPGTRLTVL.